A selection of T cell receptor beta chains follows, all from one sample in a study of blood T cell repertoires in COVID-19. The assay was immunoSEQ multiplex PCR, and TCRdb's table has in-frame clones only and misses some. Counted here are some 78,000 clones, around 80% occurring once; the ten biggest clones make up about 5.8%. The sequencing sample was made of peripheral blood. These receptor sequences come from a man between 60 and 75 years old with active or convalescent COVID-19. CDR3s include the opening cysteine and the closing phenylalanine or tryptophan. A D gene is named only where the DNA matches it firmly. Clone sizes are given selectively: once, few, many, or a class where the clone is expanded.

d_gene: TRBD2; j_gene: TRBJ2-7; v_gene: TRBV24-1; abundance: -; CDR3aa: CAKTLARHRYEQYF; CDR3nt: TGTGCCAAGACACTAGCGCGCCACCGCTACGAGCAGTACTTC
d_gene: -; j_gene: TRBJ1-5; v_gene: TRBV5-1; abundance: -; CDR3aa: CASSLAGTSNQPQHF; CDR3nt: TGCGCCAGCAGCTTGGCCGGGACATCAAATCAGCCCCAGCATTTT
d_gene: TRBD1; j_gene: TRBJ1-3; v_gene: TRBV7-9; abundance: -; CDR3aa: CASSLGTGWVHTIYF; CDR3nt: TGTGCCAGCAGCTTAGGGACAGGTTGGGTACACACCATATATTTT
d_gene: -; j_gene: TRBJ2-1; v_gene: TRBV19; abundance: -; CDR3aa: CASSPGVRTYNEQFF; CDR3nt: TGTGCCAGTAGCCCGGGGGTACGAACCTACAATGAGCAGTTCTTC
d_gene: -; j_gene: TRBJ1-2; v_gene: TRBV24-1; abundance: -; CDR3aa: CATSGASASNYGYTF; CDR3nt: TGTGCCACCAGTGGGGCCAGTGCTTCTAACTATGGCTACACCTTC
d_gene: TRBD1; j_gene: TRBJ1-2; v_gene: TRBV7-2; abundance: -; CDR3aa: CASSSGGVHGYTF; CDR3nt: TGTGCCAGCAGCTCAGGGGGCGTTCATGGCTACACCTTC
d_gene: TRBD1; j_gene: TRBJ1-2; v_gene: TRBV19; abundance: -; CDR3aa: CASSRGDRGIYGYTF; CDR3nt: TGTGCCAGTAGTAGGGGGGACAGGGGCATCTATGGCTACACCTTC
d_gene: TRBD1; j_gene: TRBJ1-4; v_gene: TRBV27; abundance: -; CDR3aa: CASRNRTGTGYEKLFF; CDR3nt: TGTGCCAGCAGGAACCGAACCGGGACAGGGTATGAAAAACTGTTTTTT
d_gene: TRBD1; j_gene: TRBJ1-1; v_gene: TRBV7-9; abundance: -; CDR3aa: CASSLVRTGIRNTEAFF; CDR3nt: TGTGCCAGCAGCTTAGTACGGACAGGGATCAGAAACACTGAAGCTTTCTTT
d_gene: TRBD1; j_gene: TRBJ1-2; v_gene: TRBV9; abundance: once; CDR3aa: CASSVVGGSGYTF; CDR3nt: TGTGCCAGCAGCGTAGTAGGGGGCTCGGGCTACACCTTC
d_gene: TRBD1; j_gene: TRBJ1-5; v_gene: TRBV6-2/TRBV6-3; abundance: -; CDR3aa: CASSYSGTGGAQPQHF; CDR3nt: TGTGCCAGCAGTTACTCGGGGACAGGGGGTGCTCAGCCCCAGCATTTT
d_gene: -; j_gene: TRBJ2-7; v_gene: TRBV3-1/TRBV3-2; abundance: -; CDR3aa: CASSQVPDEQYF; CDR3nt: TGTGCCAGCAGCCAAGTCCCTGACGAGCAGTACTTC
d_gene: -; j_gene: TRBJ1-2; v_gene: TRBV6-5; abundance: -; CDR3aa: CASGGGGHLRGYTF; CDR3nt: TGTGCCAGCGGAGGGGGGGGACACCTTCGTGGCTACACCTTC
d_gene: TRBD1; j_gene: TRBJ2-5; v_gene: TRBV18; abundance: -; CDR3aa: CASSPPGTGGTTQYF; CDR3nt: TGTGCCAGCTCACCACCCGGGACAGGGGGCACAACCCAGTACTTC
d_gene: TRBD2; j_gene: TRBJ2-3; v_gene: TRBV9; abundance: -; CDR3aa: CASSTGTSGGAGDTQYF; CDR3nt: TGTGCCAGCAGCACTGGGACTAGCGGGGGGGCGGGAGATACGCAGTATTTT
d_gene: TRBD1; j_gene: TRBJ1-1; v_gene: TRBV5-4; abundance: -; CDR3aa: CASSSGDRPLAATEAFF; CDR3nt: TGTGCCAGCAGCTCAGGGGACAGGCCCTTGGCGGCCACTGAAGCTTTCTTT
d_gene: TRBD2; j_gene: TRBJ2-3; v_gene: TRBV10-3; abundance: -; CDR3aa: CAISRLAGVGTDTQYF; CDR3nt: TGTGCCATCAGCCGACTAGCGGGGGTCGGAACAGATACGCAGTATTTT
d_gene: TRBD2; j_gene: TRBJ2-3; v_gene: TRBV30; abundance: -; CDR3aa: CAWRRTSGGGTDTQYF; CDR3nt: TGTGCCTGGAGGAGAACTAGCGGGGGGGGCACAGATACGCAGTATTTT
d_gene: TRBD1; j_gene: TRBJ1-4; v_gene: TRBV19; abundance: -; CDR3aa: CASSLLQGTNEKLFF; CDR3nt: TGTGCCAGTAGCCTACTACAGGGGACTAATGAAAAACTGTTTTTT
d_gene: TRBD1; j_gene: TRBJ1-5; v_gene: TRBV7-2; abundance: -; CDR3aa: CASTLRRTGGQPQHF; CDR3nt: TGTGCCAGCACCCTACGACGGACAGGGGGCCAGCCCCAGCATTTT
d_gene: -; j_gene: TRBJ2-3; v_gene: TRBV7-9; abundance: few; CDR3aa: CASSLAGGSMEDTQYF; CDR3nt: TGTGCCAGCAGCTTAGCGGGGGGATCCATGGAAGATACGCAGTATTTT
d_gene: -; j_gene: TRBJ2-1; v_gene: TRBV19; abundance: -; CDR3aa: CASRAFDNEQFF; CDR3nt: TGTGCCAGTAGGGCTTTCGACAATGAGCAGTTCTTC
d_gene: TRBD1; j_gene: TRBJ1-1; v_gene: TRBV25-1; abundance: -; CDR3aa: CASRGQVLNTEAFF; CDR3nt: TGTGCCAGCAGAGGACAGGTGTTGAACACTGAAGCTTTCTTT
d_gene: -; j_gene: TRBJ1-1; v_gene: TRBV6-5; abundance: -; CDR3aa: CASSYSTGLGGEAFF; CDR3nt: TGTGCCAGCAGTTACTCAACAGGACTAGGGGGGGAAGCTTTCTTT
d_gene: TRBD1; j_gene: TRBJ2-7; v_gene: TRBV29-1; abundance: -; CDR3aa: CSVKTGTGSYEQYF; CDR3nt: TGCAGCGTAAAGACCGGGACAGGTTCCTACGAGCAGTACTTC
d_gene: -; j_gene: TRBJ1-1; v_gene: TRBV12-3/TRBV12-4; abundance: few; CDR3aa: CASSLARVEAFF; CDR3nt: TGTGCCAGCAGTTTAGCGAGGGTCGAAGCTTTCTTT